This is a list of T cell receptor beta chains from one sample in a study of blood T cell repertoires in COVID-19. Sequenced by immunoSEQ multiplex PCR; TCRdb stores in-frame clones only, minus some. The sample shows under 200,000 clones, 85% to 90% of them seen only once. The sequenced sample consisted of peripheral blood. Receptors were obtained from a man between 18 and 29 years old with acute or convalescent COVID-19. Each CDR3 is given with its conserved first and last residue. A D gene is named only where the DNA matches it firmly. Clone sizes are given selectively: once, few, many, or a class where the clone is expanded.

clone_size: few
v_call: TRBV10-2
j_call: TRBJ1-5
d_call: -
cdr3_aa: CASAGLEGNQPQHF
cdr3_nt: TGCGCCAGCGCAGGGTTGGAGGGAAATCAGCCCCAGCATTTT

clone_size: once
v_call: TRBV2
j_call: TRBJ1-1
d_call: TRBD1
cdr3_aa: CASIHTGVVPEAFF
cdr3_nt: TGTGCCAGCATTCATACAGGGGTGGTTCCTGAAGCTTTCTTT

clone_size: -
v_call: TRBV6-5
j_call: TRBJ2-3
d_call: -
cdr3_aa: CASIAGDTQYF
cdr3_nt: TGTGCCAGCATTGCAGGGGATACGCAGTATTTT

clone_size: -
v_call: TRBV4-1
j_call: TRBJ1-3
d_call: -
cdr3_aa: CASSQDLASGRAGIIYF
cdr3_nt: TGCGCCAGCAGCCAAGATCTCGCGAGCGGACGGGCTGGAATAATATATTTT

clone_size: -
v_call: TRBV20-1
j_call: TRBJ1-1
d_call: -
cdr3_aa: CSALRHVEAFF
cdr3_nt: TGCAGTGCGCTAAGACACGTTGAAGCTTTCTTT

clone_size: -
v_call: TRBV28
j_call: TRBJ2-5
d_call: TRBD2
cdr3_aa: CASLKFAGGHQETQYF
cdr3_nt: TGTGCCAGCCTTAAGTTCGCGGGGGGCCACCAAGAGACCCAGTACTTC

clone_size: -
v_call: TRBV6-1
j_call: TRBJ1-1
d_call: -
cdr3_aa: CASSEDWGGRTEAFF
cdr3_nt: TGTGCCAGCAGTGAAGATTGGGGGGGCCGGACTGAAGCTTTCTTT

clone_size: -
v_call: TRBV30
j_call: TRBJ1-6
d_call: -
cdr3_aa: CAWSVRGGSSYNSPLHF
cdr3_nt: TGTGCCTGGAGTGTACGCGGAGGGAGCTCCTATAATTCACCCCTCCACTTT

clone_size: -
v_call: TRBV18
j_call: TRBJ1-4
d_call: TRBD1
cdr3_aa: CASSPQSQGIQEKLFF
cdr3_nt: TGTGCCAGCTCACCTCAATCACAGGGGATTCAGGAAAAACTGTTTTTT

clone_size: few
v_call: TRBV24-1
j_call: TRBJ2-3
d_call: -
cdr3_aa: CATSDGAPRGADTQYF
cdr3_nt: TGTGCCACCAGTGATGGGGCCCCCAGGGGCGCAGATACGCAGTATTTT